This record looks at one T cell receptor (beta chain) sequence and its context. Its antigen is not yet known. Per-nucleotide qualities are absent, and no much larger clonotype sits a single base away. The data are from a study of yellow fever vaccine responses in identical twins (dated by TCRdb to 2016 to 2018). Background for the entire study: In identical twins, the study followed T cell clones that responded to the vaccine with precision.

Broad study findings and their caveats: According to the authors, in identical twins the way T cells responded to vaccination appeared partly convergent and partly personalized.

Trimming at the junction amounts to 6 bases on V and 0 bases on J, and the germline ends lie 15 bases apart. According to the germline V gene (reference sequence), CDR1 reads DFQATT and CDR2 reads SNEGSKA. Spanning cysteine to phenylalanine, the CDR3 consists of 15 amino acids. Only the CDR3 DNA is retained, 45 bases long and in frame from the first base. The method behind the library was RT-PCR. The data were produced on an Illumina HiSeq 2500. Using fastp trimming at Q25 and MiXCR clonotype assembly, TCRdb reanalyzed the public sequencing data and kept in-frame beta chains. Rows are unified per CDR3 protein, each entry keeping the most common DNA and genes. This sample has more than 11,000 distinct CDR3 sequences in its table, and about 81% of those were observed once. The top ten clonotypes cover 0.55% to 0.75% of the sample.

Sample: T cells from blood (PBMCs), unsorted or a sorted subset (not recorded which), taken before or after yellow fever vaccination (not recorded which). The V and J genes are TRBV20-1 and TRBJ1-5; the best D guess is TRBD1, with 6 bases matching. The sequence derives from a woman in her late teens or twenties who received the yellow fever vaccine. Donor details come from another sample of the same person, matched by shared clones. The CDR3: CSAADSKYSNQPQHF. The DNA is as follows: TGCAGTGCCGCGGACAGTAAGTATAGCAATCAGCCCCAGCATTTT.